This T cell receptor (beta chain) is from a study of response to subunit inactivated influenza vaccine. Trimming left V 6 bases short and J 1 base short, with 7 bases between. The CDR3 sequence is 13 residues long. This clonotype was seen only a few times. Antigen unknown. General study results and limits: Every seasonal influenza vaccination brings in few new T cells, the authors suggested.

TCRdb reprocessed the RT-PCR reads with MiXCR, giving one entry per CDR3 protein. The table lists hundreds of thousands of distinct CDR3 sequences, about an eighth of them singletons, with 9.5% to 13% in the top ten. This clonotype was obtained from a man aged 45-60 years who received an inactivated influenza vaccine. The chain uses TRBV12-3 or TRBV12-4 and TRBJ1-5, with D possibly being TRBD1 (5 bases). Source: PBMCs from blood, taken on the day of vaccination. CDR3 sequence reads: CASRWGSNQPQHF. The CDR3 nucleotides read TGTGCCAGCAGGTGGGGCAGCAATCAGCCCCAGCATTTT.